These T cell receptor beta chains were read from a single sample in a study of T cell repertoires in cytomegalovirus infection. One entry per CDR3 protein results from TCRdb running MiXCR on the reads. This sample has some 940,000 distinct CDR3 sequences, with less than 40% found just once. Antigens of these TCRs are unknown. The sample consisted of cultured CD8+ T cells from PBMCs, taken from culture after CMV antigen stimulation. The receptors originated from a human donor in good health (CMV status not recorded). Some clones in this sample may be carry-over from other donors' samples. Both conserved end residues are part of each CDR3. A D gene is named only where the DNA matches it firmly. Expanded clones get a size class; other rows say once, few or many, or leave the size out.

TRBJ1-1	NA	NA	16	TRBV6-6	TGTGCCAGCAGACCGACAGTGTGGACGGTGAACACTGAAACTTTCTTT	CASRPTVWTVNTETFF
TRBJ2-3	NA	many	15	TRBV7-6	TGTGCCAGCAGCTTAGTTGGGGGCGTGACAGATACGCAGTATTTT	CASSLVGGVTDTQYF
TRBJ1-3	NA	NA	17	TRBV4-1	TGCGCCAGCAGCCAAGATACCCTTTTTGACTCTGGAAACACCATATATTTT	CASSQDTLFDSGNTIYF
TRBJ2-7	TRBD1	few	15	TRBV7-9	TGTGCCAGCAGCACCCAGACAGGGCCGTACTACGAGCAGTACTTC	CASSTQTGPYYEQYF
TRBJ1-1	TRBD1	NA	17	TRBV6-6	TGTGCCAGCAGTTACCCGCTGGGACAGGCTAATAACACTGAAGCTTTCTTT	CASSYPLGQANNTEAFF
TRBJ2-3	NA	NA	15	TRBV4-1	TGCGCCAGCCGGGAAGTGGGGGTGGGCACAGATACGCAGTATTTT	CASREVGVGTDTQYF
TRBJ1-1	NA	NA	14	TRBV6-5	TGTGCCAGCAGTTACTCGGGCAGGTTGACTGAAGCTTTCTTT	CASSYSGRLTEAFF
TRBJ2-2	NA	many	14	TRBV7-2	TGTGCCAGCAGCTCACAGGGATACACCGGGGAGCTGTTTTTT	CASSSQGYTGELFF
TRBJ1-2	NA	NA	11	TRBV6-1	TGTGCCAGAAGACAGCTCTATGACTACACCTTC	CARRQLYDYTF
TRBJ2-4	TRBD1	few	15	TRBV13	TGTGCCAGCAGCTTAGACAGGGGAGCCAAAAACATTCAGTACTTC	CASSLDRGAKNIQYF
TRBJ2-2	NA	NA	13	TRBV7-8	TGTGCCAGCAGCTTCGACTCGACCGGGGAGCTGTTTTTT	CASSFDSTGELFF
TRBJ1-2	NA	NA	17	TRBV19	TGTGCCAGTAGTATAGGGGCACAGTCCCTAGCTAACTATGGCTACACCTTC	CASSIGAQSLANYGYTF
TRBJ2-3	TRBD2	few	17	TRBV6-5	TGTGCCAGCAGTTTCTTCGGGGGGGGGGAGAGCACAGATACGCAGTATTTT	CASSFFGGGESTDTQYF
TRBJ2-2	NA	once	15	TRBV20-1	TGCAGTGCTAGAGATTCGGGGGCCAGCACCGGGGAGCTGTTTTTT	CSARDSGASTGELFF
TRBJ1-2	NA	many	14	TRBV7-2	TGTGCCAGCAGCTTTGAGCCACTTAACTATGGCTACACCTTC	CASSFEPLNYGYTF
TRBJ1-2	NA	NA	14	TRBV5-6	TGTGCCAGCAGCTTGGATGTCAGGGTCTATGGCTACACCTTC	CASSLDVRVYGYTF
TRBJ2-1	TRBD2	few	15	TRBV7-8	TGTGCCAGCAGCTGGCGCGGGGGGAGGATCGATGAGCAGTTCTTC	CASSWRGGRIDEQFF
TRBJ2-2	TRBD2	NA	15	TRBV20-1	TGCAGTGCTAGGCCGACTAGCGGGGCTACCGGGGAGCTGTTTTTT	CSARPTSGATGELFF
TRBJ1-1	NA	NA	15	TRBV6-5	TGTGCCAGCAGTCCCGGCCCGGGCTGGGACACTGAAGCTTTCTTT	CASSPGPGWDTEAFF
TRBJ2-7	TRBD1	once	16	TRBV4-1	TGCGCCAGCAGCCTTCTGGCTGGGACAGGGAACTACGAGCAGTACTTC	CASSLLAGTGNYEQYF
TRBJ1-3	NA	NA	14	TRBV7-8	TGTGCCAGCAGCTTATTGATCGCCACAAACACCATATATTTT	CASSLLIATNTIYF
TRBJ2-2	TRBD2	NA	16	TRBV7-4	TGTGCCAGCAGCTTTAGCGGGGGACTTTCCGCCGGGGAGCTGTTTTTT	CASSFSGGLSAGELFF
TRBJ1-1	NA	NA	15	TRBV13	TGTGCCAGCAGCTTAGTTAACAGCCTTAACACTGAAGCTTTCTTT	CASSLVNSLNTEAFF
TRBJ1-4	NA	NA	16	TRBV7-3	TGTGCCAGCAGCGTATTACAGGGTGCAACTAATGATAAACTGTTTTTT	CASSVLQGATNDKLFF
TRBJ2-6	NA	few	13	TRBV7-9	TGTGCCATCTCAAGCTCTGGGGCCAACGTCCTGACTTTC	CAISSSGANVLTF
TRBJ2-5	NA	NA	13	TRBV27	TGTGCCAGCAGTGTCGTGGGCTCGGAGACCCAGTACTTC	CASSVVGSETQYF